These T cell receptor beta chains were read from a single sample in a study of response to subunit inactivated influenza vaccine. TCRdb ran MiXCR on the RT-PCR reads and lists one entry per CDR3 protein. The sample records about 500,000 distinct CDR3 sequences, 16% being singletons. Sequenced here: CD4+ T cells sorted from PBMCs, sampled roughly 24 months after vaccination. All receptors come from a man in his fifties or sixties who received an inactivated influenza vaccine. CDR3s include the opening cysteine and the closing phenylalanine or tryptophan. Each record gives: CDR3 length, V gene, clone size, J gene, D gene, CDR3 protein, CDR3 DNA. D genes are given only for firm matches. Rows give clone size only sometimes, using once, few, many, or a class for an expanded clone.

cdr3_length: 15
v_call: TRBV27
clone_size: few
j_call: TRBJ2-3
d_call: -
cdr3_aa: CASSPLAHFTDTQYF
cdr3_nt: TGTGCCAGCAGTCCTCTAGCGCATTTCACAGATACGCAGTATTTT

cdr3_length: 12
v_call: TRBV10-3
clone_size: few
j_call: TRBJ2-3
d_call: -
cdr3_aa: CALRGEADTQYF
cdr3_nt: TGTGCCCTCAGGGGTGAGGCAGATACGCAGTATTTT

cdr3_length: 17
v_call: TRBV24-1
clone_size: few
j_call: TRBJ2-3
d_call: TRBD1
cdr3_aa: CATSDLAGTENTDTQYF
cdr3_nt: TGTGCCACCAGTGATTTGGCCGGGACAGAAAACACAGATACGCAGTATTTT

cdr3_length: 14
v_call: TRBV7-2
clone_size: -
j_call: TRBJ1-2
d_call: TRBD1
cdr3_aa: CASSTDRGNYGYTF
cdr3_nt: TGTGCCAGCAGCACCGACAGGGGAAACTATGGCTACACCTTC

cdr3_length: 15
v_call: TRBV4-1
clone_size: -
j_call: TRBJ2-5
d_call: -
cdr3_aa: CAREGSWEPLETQYF
cdr3_nt: TGCGCCAGGGAGGGGAGTTGGGAGCCTCTAGAGACCCAGTACTTC

cdr3_length: 14
v_call: TRBV28
clone_size: -
j_call: TRBJ2-5
d_call: TRBD1
cdr3_aa: CASSNRGLRETQYF
cdr3_nt: TGTGCCAGCAGCAACAGGGGGCTCAGGGAGACCCAGTACTTC

cdr3_length: 13
v_call: TRBV30
clone_size: -
j_call: TRBJ2-5
d_call: -
cdr3_aa: CAWSRGGPETQYF
cdr3_nt: TGTGCCTGGAGTCGTGGCGGGCCAGAGACCCAGTACTTC

cdr3_length: 14
v_call: TRBV2
clone_size: -
j_call: TRBJ2-7
d_call: TRBD1
cdr3_aa: CASTSGTGNYEQYF
cdr3_nt: TGTGCCAGCACCTCCGGGACAGGGAACTACGAGCAGTACTTC

cdr3_length: 15
v_call: TRBV2
clone_size: -
j_call: TRBJ2-1
d_call: TRBD2
cdr3_aa: CASTSYPGGYNEQFF
cdr3_nt: TGTGCCAGCACAAGCTATCCCGGGGGGTACAATGAGCAGTTCTTC

cdr3_length: 16
v_call: TRBV28
clone_size: -
j_call: TRBJ2-3
d_call: TRBD2
cdr3_aa: CASSPSTSVSTDTQYF
cdr3_nt: TGTGCCAGCAGTCCTTCGACTAGCGTTAGCACAGATACGCAGTATTTT

cdr3_length: 13
v_call: TRBV12-3/TRBV12-4
clone_size: -
j_call: TRBJ1-1
d_call: -
cdr3_aa: CASSLVRGREAFF
cdr3_nt: TGTGCCAGCAGTTTAGTTCGGGGCCGTGAAGCTTTCTTT

cdr3_length: 14
v_call: TRBV5-1
clone_size: few
j_call: TRBJ2-7
d_call: -
cdr3_aa: CASSRDGQNYEQYF
cdr3_nt: TGCGCCAGCTCCCGGGACGGACAAAACTACGAGCAGTACTTC

cdr3_length: 15
v_call: TRBV20-1
clone_size: few
j_call: TRBJ2-7
d_call: TRBD1
cdr3_aa: CSARDRQGAVYEQYF
cdr3_nt: TGCAGTGCTAGAGATCGGCAGGGGGCTGTTTACGAGCAGTACTTC

cdr3_length: 17
v_call: TRBV24-1
clone_size: few
j_call: TRBJ2-2
d_call: TRBD1
cdr3_aa: CATSDLGRGQGTGELFF
cdr3_nt: TGTGCCACCAGTGATTTAGGACGGGGACAGGGCACCGGGGAGCTGTTTTTT

cdr3_length: 17
v_call: TRBV9
clone_size: -
j_call: TRBJ1-3
d_call: -
cdr3_aa: CASSVVHIPTVGNTIYF
cdr3_nt: TGTGCCAGCAGCGTAGTGCACATCCCGACGGTAGGAAACACCATATATTTT

cdr3_length: 16
v_call: TRBV24-1
clone_size: few
j_call: TRBJ2-3
d_call: TRBD2
cdr3_aa: CATSEASGRAGDTQYF
cdr3_nt: TGTGCCACCAGTGAGGCTAGCGGGAGGGCCGGAGATACGCAGTATTTT

cdr3_length: 16
v_call: TRBV20-1
clone_size: few
j_call: TRBJ2-2
d_call: TRBD2
cdr3_aa: CSADPGLETNTGELFF
cdr3_nt: TGCAGTGCTGACCCGGGACTAGAAACGAACACCGGGGAGCTGTTTTTT

cdr3_length: 12
v_call: TRBV24-1
clone_size: -
j_call: TRBJ1-2
d_call: -
cdr3_aa: CATSAKGRGYTF
cdr3_nt: TGTGCCACCAGTGCCAAGGGCCGCGGCTACACCTTC

cdr3_length: 17
v_call: TRBV6-1
clone_size: -
j_call: TRBJ2-2
d_call: TRBD2
cdr3_aa: CASSPRRDYTRTGELFF
cdr3_nt: TGTGCCAGCAGTCCTAGGAGGGACTACACCCGAACCGGGGAGCTGTTTTTT

cdr3_length: 15
v_call: TRBV10-3
clone_size: -
j_call: TRBJ2-7
d_call: -
cdr3_aa: CAISESRLDSYEQYF
cdr3_nt: TGTGCCATCAGTGAGTCAAGATTGGACTCCTACGAGCAGTACTTC

cdr3_length: 20
v_call: TRBV7-6
clone_size: many
j_call: TRBJ2-1
d_call: TRBD2
cdr3_aa: CASSLWETSGLTSLRNEQFF
cdr3_nt: TGTGCCAGCAGCTTATGGGAGACTAGCGGACTAACCTCACTACGCAATGAGCAGTTCTTC

cdr3_length: 13
v_call: TRBV20-1
clone_size: few
j_call: TRBJ2-7
d_call: -
cdr3_aa: CSARDPPAVEQYF
cdr3_nt: TGCAGTGCTAGAGATCCGCCCGCAGTGGAGCAGTACTTC

cdr3_length: 14
v_call: TRBV4-2
clone_size: -
j_call: TRBJ2-5
d_call: -
cdr3_aa: CARSQDLAEETQYF
cdr3_nt: TGTGCCAGGAGCCAAGACCTCGCGGAAGAGACCCAGTACTTC

cdr3_length: 17
v_call: TRBV9
clone_size: few
j_call: TRBJ2-1
d_call: TRBD2
cdr3_aa: CASSVGGGRWSYNEQFF
cdr3_nt: TGTGCCAGCAGCGTAGGCGGGGGGAGGTGGTCCTACAATGAGCAGTTCTTC

cdr3_length: 17
v_call: TRBV10-3
clone_size: many
j_call: TRBJ2-3
d_call: TRBD2
cdr3_aa: CAISGGLAGGLEDTQYF
cdr3_nt: TGTGCCATCAGTGGTGGACTAGCGGGGGGTTTAGAAGATACGCAGTATTTT

cdr3_length: 18
v_call: TRBV5-5
clone_size: -
j_call: TRBJ1-2
d_call: -
cdr3_aa: CASSLVYQGRRANYGYTF
cdr3_nt: TGTGCCAGCAGCTTGGTCTACCAGGGGCGGAGGGCTAACTATGGCTACACCTTC

cdr3_length: 14
v_call: TRBV6-2/TRBV6-3
clone_size: -
j_call: TRBJ2-7
d_call: -
cdr3_aa: CATNPPRGSYEQYF
cdr3_nt: TGTGCCACCAACCCCCCGCGGGGCTCCTACGAGCAGTACTTC

cdr3_length: 16
v_call: TRBV2
clone_size: few
j_call: TRBJ2-7
d_call: TRBD2
cdr3_aa: CASRDRLAGSSYEQYF
cdr3_nt: TGTGCCAGCAGGGACCGACTAGCGGGGAGCTCCTACGAGCAGTACTTC

cdr3_length: 14
v_call: TRBV5-1
clone_size: -
j_call: TRBJ2-1
d_call: -
cdr3_aa: CASRRTDPYNEQFF
cdr3_nt: TGCGCCAGCAGAAGGACAGACCCCTACAATGAGCAGTTCTTC

cdr3_length: 15
v_call: TRBV29-1
clone_size: few
j_call: TRBJ2-2
d_call: TRBD1
cdr3_aa: CSVVGGQENTGELFF
cdr3_nt: TGCAGCGTCGTGGGGGGACAGGAAAACACCGGGGAGCTGTTTTTT

cdr3_length: 16
v_call: TRBV5-1
clone_size: -
j_call: TRBJ2-5
d_call: -
cdr3_aa: CASSPGTGQRGETQYF
cdr3_nt: TGCGCCAGCAGCCCAGGGACAGGCCAGCGGGGAGAGACCCAGTACTTC

cdr3_length: 16
v_call: TRBV20-1
clone_size: few
j_call: TRBJ1-3
d_call: -
cdr3_aa: CSASEGSGLSGNTIYF
cdr3_nt: TGCAGTGCTAGCGAAGGGAGTGGGCTCTCTGGAAACACCATATATTTT

cdr3_length: 14
v_call: TRBV6-2/TRBV6-3
clone_size: -
j_call: TRBJ1-1
d_call: TRBD1
cdr3_aa: CASSYAHRGTEAFF
cdr3_nt: TGTGCCAGCAGTTACGCGCACAGGGGAACTGAAGCTTTCTTT

cdr3_length: 13
v_call: TRBV3-1
clone_size: few
j_call: TRBJ2-5
d_call: -
cdr3_aa: CASSPGRKETQYF
cdr3_nt: TGTGCCAGCAGCCCCGGGAGAAAGGAGACCCAGTACTTC